This T cell receptor (beta chain) is from a study of blood T cell repertoires in COVID-19. Study-level information: The United States, Italy and Spain were the sources of the acute and convalescent COVID-19 samples. PBMCs, B-cell-depleted T cells, or T cells were the source of the cDNA or gDNA that made up the material.

Original data processing: Estimation of nucleated cell counts was performed using reference gene primer amplification. Assay: immunoSEQ multiplex PCR; the TCRdb copy retains only in-frame clones and omits some. D and trimming come from the DNA, and the V and J calls and clone size come from that table. The sample contains about 100,000 clones, around 90% of which appear only once. The V gene end was trimmed by 2 bases and the J gene end by 3 bases; junction bases not matched to a gene: 11. The germline V gene has CDR1 SGDLS and CDR2 YYNGEE. CDR3 size: 17 residues. The specimen sequenced was peripheral blood. This sequence originates from a man between 65 and 85 years old with acute or convalescent COVID-19. The chain couples TRBV9 to TRBJ2-3; TRBD2 matches at 8 bases. Here the CDR3 reads CASSVWAGGGFTDTQYF. In DNA form, the CDR3 reads TGTGCCAGCAGCGTTTGGGCGGGAGGAGGTTTTACAGATACGCAGTATTTT.